The 10 T cell receptor beta chains below come from one sample, sequenced in a study of metastatic and nonmetastatic thyroid tumors. Using MiXCR, TCRdb reanalyzed the PCR reads. The sample records fewer than 16,000 clones, 24% being singletons. Every patient was untreated before thyroid surgery. The sequencing input was tumor tissue. The receptor set was obtained from a female donor with papillary thyroid cancer or a benign thyroid nodule (not recorded which). Some clones in this sample may be carry-over from other donors' samples.

At least ten counts were recorded for this clone. V and J are TRBV20-1 and TRBJ2-1; 9 positions agree with TRBD1. The germline CDR1 and CDR2 sequences are DFQATT and SNEGSKA (reference sequence). V was pared by 6 bases and J by 4 bases, with 1 base of the junction left unmatched. This CDR3 comprises 12 residues. The CDR3 spells CSAGTGYNEQFF. CDR3 nucleotides: TGCAGTGCCGGGACAGGGTACAATGAGCAGTTCTTC.

The sample holds many counts of this clone. This rearrangement joins TRBV4-1 to TRBJ1-2; D perhaps matches TRBD1 (6 bases). CDR3 length equals 17 residues. Trimming removed 1 base from V and 2 bases from J, with 17 bases in between. Germline lookup yields CDR1 MGHRA and CDR2 YSYEKL. The CDR3 sequence: CASSQGYWDILNYGYTF. The CDR3, as DNA: TGCGCCAGCAGCCAAGGTTATTGGGACATCCTAAACTATGGCTACACCTTC.

This clone was recorded at least ten times. This sequence joins TRBV12-5 and TRBJ2-7; TRBD1 is a possible D gene (5 bases). The V gene's germline CDR1 is LGHNT and CDR2 FRNRAP. The germline V and J ends were trimmed by 7 bases and 3 bases, with 19 bases remaining between them. The CDR3 runs to 15 residues. The CDR3 coding sequence is TGTGCTAGTGCCAAGCCGCAGGGTAGAAACTACGAGCAGTACTTC. It translates to CASAKPQGRNYEQYF.

In its sample, this clone was seen a few times. This sequence joins TRBV7-2 and TRBJ2-7; 8 bases match TRBD2. This CDR3 has 15 amino acids. CDR1 and CDR2 from the germline V gene are SGHTA and FQGNSA. Trimming at V came to 7 bases and at J to 2 bases, leaving 10 bases not matched to a gene. CDR3 in DNA: TGTACCAGCATCCCCCACTTAGCGGGGACCTACGAGCAGTACTTC. Translation gives CTSIPHLAGTYEQYF.

With respect to this clone: A read error may account for a junction end that differs from germline. V is TRBV6-1 and J is TRBJ1-1; possibly TRBD1 for D (5 bases). The germline gives CDR1 MNHNS, CDR2 SASEGT. This CDR3 region has 16 residues. CDR3 bases: TGTGCCAACAGTGACCGACAGTGTGTGTGGAACACTGAAGCTTTCTTT. Its translation: CANSDRQCVWNTEAFF.

This clone came up a few times. The chain carries TRBV28 and TRBJ2-7, with D maybe TRBD1 (5 bases). Trimming pared 3 bases from V and 6 bases from J, leaving 9 bases between. This CDR3 contains 12 residues. CDR1 and CDR2 from the germline V gene are MDHEN and SYDVKM. Here the CDR3 DNA reads TGTGCCAGCAGTTTTCAGGGTTCCGAGCAGTACTTC. Translating gives CASSFQGSEQYF.

V usage is TRBV7-9 and J usage is TRBJ1-4; 7 bases line up with TRBD1. The CDR3 length is 15 residues. J was trimmed by 3 bases and V by 6 bases; bases with no gene match: 7. Germline CDR1 and CDR2: SEHNR and FQNEAQ (reference sequence). CDR3 amino acids: CASRGPGQSNEKLFF. The DNA of the CDR3 is TGTGCCAGCAGGGGCCCGGGACAGTCTAATGAAAAACTGTTTTTT.

The chain links TRBV18 to TRBJ1-1; possible D gene TRBD1, 5 bases. The CDR3 contains 15 residues. Germline V gene lookup returns CDR1 KGHSH and CDR2 LQKENI. Trimming stripped 2 bases from V and 8 bases from J, with 18 bases between. DNA for the CDR3: TGTGCCAGCTCACCAAGTAACAGGCCGAACATCGAAGCTTTCTTT. Its translation: CASSPSNRPNIEAFF.

This clone occurred many times. This chain uses TRBV7-2 with TRBJ2-3; D assignment may be TRBD1 or TRBD2 (5 bases each). The germline gives CDR1 SGHTA, CDR2 FQGNSA. With 5 bases removed from V and 5 bases from J, the gap between germline ends came to 26 bases. The CDR3 is made up of 18 amino acids. The DNA of the CDR3 is TGTGCCAGCAGCACCGTAGTGGGCTCTTCAGGGAGAATAGATACGCAGTATTTT. It translates to CASSTVVGSSGRIDTQYF. Combining the CDR3 with reference TRBV7-2 and TRBJ2-3 gives the whole variable domain GAGVSQSPSNKVTEKGKDVELRCDPISGHTALYWYRQSLGQGLEFLIYFQGNSAPDKSGLPSDRFSAERTGGSVSTLTIQRTQQEDSAVYLCASSTVVGSSGRIDTQYFGPGTRLTVL.

In its sample, this clone was seen a few times. V is TRBV2 and J is TRBJ2-7, with D unresolved. V dropped 3 bases and J dropped 2 bases, with 8 bases sitting between them. This CDR3 comprises 13 residues. Germline-derived CDR1 and CDR2 are SNHLY and FYNNEI. DNA for the CDR3: TGTGCCAGCAGTGACGGGTCAACCTACGAGCAGTACTTC. As protein: CASSDGSTYEQYF.